These 27 T cell receptor beta chains were all obtained from the same sample, sequenced in a study of control samples from healthy donors and cancer patients. Clones were read by immunoSEQ multiplex PCR, and TCRdb kept only the in-frame ones, dropping some. The sample records approximately 190,000 clones, roughly nine tenths being singletons. Material for sequencing was blood. The receptors derive from a man aged 25 to 45 in good health.

V and J are TRBV7-9 and TRBJ1-4; TRBD1 is a possible D gene (5 bases). Looked up from germline, CDR1 is SEHNR and CDR2 is FQNEAQ (reference sequence). Trimming pared 4 bases from V and 8 bases from J, leaving 20 bases between. The CDR3 sequence is 16 residues long. The CDR3 sequence: CASSYGPQGVREKLFF. CDR3 nucleotides: TGTGCCAGCAGCTACGGTCCTCAGGGTGTTCGCGAAAAACTGTTTTTT.

In DNA form, the CDR3 reads TGCGCCAGCAGCCAAGATATGGTAGGGTCTCTGGATCAGCCCCAGCATTTT. Protein: CASSQDMVGSLDQPQHF. The chain has TRBV4-1 and TRBJ1-5; D unclear. The length of the CDR3 is 17 residues. Germline V gene lookup returns CDR1 MGHRA and CDR2 YSYEKL. V was trimmed by 0 bases and J by 5 bases, leaving 17 bases between them.

The genes are TRBV29-1 and TRBJ2-3, with 8 nucleotides matching TRBD1. J gave up 4 bases and V 5 bases, and 5 bases lay outside the gene matches. CDR1 is SQVTM and CDR2 is ANQGSEA in the germline V gene. This CDR3 is 13 amino acids long. This CDR3 reads CSVTGQGPDTQYF. CDR3 bases: TGCAGCGTTACCGGACAGGGTCCAGATACGCAGTATTTT.

The chain employs TRBV19 and TRBJ1-6; 9 bases match TRBD1. This CDR3 spans 13 amino acids. Germline CDR1 reads LNHDA; CDR2 reads SQIVND (reference sequence). The V and J ends lost 5 bases and 9 bases, in that order; junction bases with no gene match: 2. CDR3 nucleotides: TGTGCCAGTAGTTTGACAGGGGGTTCACCCCTCCACTTT. It is translated as CASSLTGGSPLHF. Variable domain in full (rest from reference TRBV19 and TRBJ1-6): DGGITQSPKYLFRKEGQNVTLSCEQNLNHDAMYWYRQDPGQGLRLIYYSQIVNDFQKGDIAEGYSVSREKKESFPLTVTSAQKNPTAFYLCASSLTGGSPLHFGNGTRLTVT.

V and J are TRBV7-8 and TRBJ2-7; 9 nucleotides agree with TRBD2. CDR3 length: 15 amino acids. V was clipped by 0 bases and J by 4 bases; unmatched bases: 4. Germline V lookup: CDR1 SGHVS, CDR2 FQNEAQ. The CDR3, as DNA: TGTGCCAGCAGCTTAGCGAGTAGCGGGGGTTACGAGCAGTACTTC. This encodes CASSLASSGGYEQYF.

The genes are TRBV5-1 and TRBJ2-3; D might be TRBD2 (5 bases). There are 17 residues in the CDR3. Germline-derived CDR1 and CDR2 are SGHRS and YFSETQ. The V end was cut by 0 bases, the J end by 0 bases, with 14 bases between. The CDR3 spells CASSLGWRASSTDTQYF. The CDR3 DNA is TGCGCCAGCAGCTTGGGATGGCGGGCCTCTAGCACAGATACGCAGTATTTT.

The genes are TRBV7-9 and TRBJ2-1, with 8 bases that match TRBD2. The ends lost 0 bases at V and 6 bases at J; junction bases unmatched: 7. The CDR3 covers 16 residues. From germline, CDR1 is SEHNR and CDR2 FQNEAQ (reference sequence). CDR3 residues: CASSLAPGGIINEQFF. CDR3 in DNA: TGTGCCAGCAGCTTAGCGCCGGGGGGGATCATCAATGAGCAGTTCTTC.

The CDR3 nucleotides are TGTGCCAGCAGCTTAAGTCGGCGATGGGGCACAGATACGCAGTATTTT. It is translated as CASSLSRRWGTDTQYF. The J gene is TRBJ2-3, the V gene TRBV7-9; D call uncertain. CDR1 and CDR2 from the germline V gene are SEHNR and FQNEAQ (reference sequence). V was clipped by 2 bases and J by 1 base, with 13 bases between them. The CDR3 runs 16 residues.

The rearrangement uses TRBV3-1 (or the pseudogene TRBV3-2) and TRBJ2-7; D gene ambiguous. CDR3 length equals 12 residues. Trimming took off 0 bases at V and 6 bases at J, with 6 bases between the two ends. Germline CDR1 LGHDT, CDR2 YNNKEL (reference sequence). As DNA, the CDR3 is TGTGCCAGCAGCCAAGATTTCCGCGAGCAGTACTTC. Its protein product is CASSQDFREQYF.

The V and J genes are TRBV24-1 and TRBJ2-7; D might be TRBD1 or TRBD2, each matching 5 bases. The CDR3 sequence is 14 residues long. Germline values: CDR1 KGHDR, CDR2 SFDVKD. The ends were cut back, 12 bases at V and 3 bases at J, with 20 bases in the middle. CDR3 DNA: TGTGCCCCCCGAGGGGTCCACATTTGCTACGAGCAGTACTTC. Translation gives CAPRGVHICYEQYF.

The chain carries TRBV28 and TRBJ1-3, with D possibly being TRBD1 (5 bases). The germline CDR1 and CDR2 sequences are MDHEN and SYDVKM. V was pared by 2 bases and J by 4 bases, with 15 bases between. This CDR3 comprises 16 residues. CDR3 DNA: TGTGCCAGCAGTTTAGGGACCAGACTAGGGGGAAACACCATATATTTT. Translated: CASSLGTRLGGNTIYF. Based on the CDR3 plus reference TRBV28 and TRBJ1-3, the full variable domain is DVKVTQSSRYLVKRTGEKVFLECVQDMDHENMFWYRQDPGLGLRLIYFSYDVKMKEKGDIPEGYSVSREKKERFSLILESASTNQTSMYLCASSLGTRLGGNTIYFGEGSWLTVV.

J is TRBJ2-3 and V is TRBV9; 9 bases map to TRBD2. In germline, CDR1 is SGDLS, CDR2 YYNGEE. V lost 3 bases to trimming and J lost 5 bases; unmatched junction nucleotides: 10. This CDR3 spans 16 amino acids. CDR3 nucleotide sequence: TGTGCCAGCAGCGGTTGGGCGGGGGGGGCTGGAGATACGCAGTATTTT. Its translation: CASSGWAGGAGDTQYF.

The chain couples TRBV10-3 to TRBJ2-2, with TRBD2 matching 7 bases. The CDR3 covers 16 residues. V was pared by 3 bases and J by 0 bases, with 4 bases of the junction left unmatched. Germline assignment: CDR1 ENHRY and CDR2 SYGVKD. CDR3 loop: CAISDPAGANTGELFF. The CDR3 DNA sequence: TGTGCCATCAGTGATCCCGCGGGGGCGAACACCGGGGAGCTGTTTTTT.

This clone has more than one count but fewer than ten. The chain links TRBV18 to TRBJ2-2; 8 positions agree with TRBD1. Germline CDR1 and CDR2: KGHSH and LQKENI. J lost 3 bases, V lost 5 bases, and 5 bases had no gene match. The CDR3 covers 15 residues. The CDR3 loop reads CASSSTGEDTGELFF. CDR3 coding DNA: TGTGCCAGCTCATCGACAGGGGAGGACACCGGGGAGCTGTTTTTT.

V and J are TRBV2 and TRBJ2-1; 8 bases are shared with TRBD1. Germline V CDR1 and CDR2: SNHLY, FYNNEI. The CDR3 covers 15 residues. J gave up 6 bases and V 7 bases, and 11 bases lay outside the gene matches. CDR3 amino acids: CASISGQGGFNEQFF. CDR3 coding DNA: TGTGCCAGCATTTCAGGACAGGGTGGGTTCAATGAGCAGTTCTTC.

This clone appeared once. J is TRBJ2-1 and V is TRBV6-4, with 9 bases identical to TRBD2. Trimming took 0 bases from V and 0 from J; bases not matched to a gene: 6. This CDR3 has 18 residues. Germline loops: CDR1 MRHNA, CDR2 SNTAGT. As DNA, the CDR3 is TGTGCCAGCAGTGACTCTGACGAGCGGGGGGCCTCCTACAATGAGCAGTTCTTC. It specifies CASSDSDERGASYNEQFF.

V gene TRBV4-1 combines with J gene TRBJ1-1; 7 bases map to TRBD1. Looked up from germline, CDR1 is MGHRA and CDR2 is YSYEKL. The J segment lost 10 bases and the V segment lost 4 bases, leaving 21 bases of the junction unmatched. The CDR3 runs to 17 residues. CDR3 protein: CASSLLLDRDGISGAFF. CDR3 nucleotides: TGCGCCAGCAGCCTTCTTCTCGACAGGGATGGGATTTCAGGAGCTTTCTTT.

This clone was counted only a few times. The gene calls are TRBV2 and TRBJ2-7, with 9 bases identical to TRBD2. V dropped 1 base and J dropped 5; count of bases not matched to a gene: 12. CDR1 and CDR2 from the germline V gene are SNHLY and FYNNEI. The CDR3 is 17 amino acids. The CDR3: CASSEGLASGAFNEQYF. The DNA of the CDR3 is TGTGCCAGCAGTGAAGGTCTGGCTAGCGGGGCTTTCAACGAGCAGTACTTC.

This chain joins TRBV10-1 and TRBJ2-3; D is ambiguous. Trimming pared 6 bases from V and 6 bases from J, leaving 19 bases between. The CDR3 extends over 15 amino acids. Per the germline V gene, CDR1 is WNHNN and CDR2 is SYGVQD (reference sequence). The CDR3 DNA sequence: TGCGCCAGCAGCTTAGGACCTTCACCAATGGATACGCAGTATTTT. Encoded protein: CASSLGPSPMDTQYF.

The rearrangement joins TRBV7-2 to TRBJ2-1, with a weak D call TRBD1 (5 bases). The CDR3 length is 15 residues. CDR1 is SGHTA and CDR2 is FQGNSA in the germline V gene. Trimming stripped 1 base from V and 3 bases from J, with 10 bases between. CDR3 sequence reads: CASSLDPGHYNEQFF. The CDR3 DNA sequence: TGTGCCAGCAGCTTAGACCCCGGACACTACAATGAGCAGTTCTTC.

The CDR3 coding sequence is TGCGCCAGCAGCTCCCACAGGTCCCAGCCCACAGATACGCAGTATTTT. It specifies CASSSHRSQPTDTQYF. The chain joins TRBV5-1 to TRBJ2-3; D may be TRBD1 (5 bases). The germline V gene has CDR1 SGHRS and CDR2 YFSETQ. V lost 3 bases, J lost 2 bases, and 16 bases lay in between. The CDR3 consists of 16 residues.

The V call is TRBV5-5, the J call TRBJ2-7; D is unclear. This CDR3 region has 16 residues. Looked up from germline, CDR1 is SGHKS and CDR2 is YYEKEE (reference sequence). Trimming pared 0 bases from V and 0 bases from J, leaving 13 bases between. Here the CDR3 DNA reads TGTGCCAGCAGCTTGGGACCGACTGTGAGCTCCTACGAGCAGTACTTC. It is translated as CASSLGPTVSSYEQYF.

V is TRBV7-9 and J is TRBJ1-1, with D maybe TRBD1 (5 bases). There are 13 residues in the CDR3. From germline, CDR1 is SEHNR and CDR2 FQNEAQ (reference sequence). Trimming removed 5 bases at V and 7 bases at J, with 14 bases between. The CDR3 DNA reads TGTGCCAGCAGCCAGACGGGGGAAAATGAAGCTTTCTTT. It translates to CASSQTGENEAFF.

The chain joins TRBV4-1 to TRBJ2-5, with TRBD1 identical over 7 bases. The CDR3 is 15 amino acids. Germline CDR1 and CDR2: MGHRA and YSYEKL. V gave up 1 base and J gave up 4 bases; unmatched junction bases: 6. Written as DNA, the CDR3 is TGCGCCAGCAGCCAAGCTAGGGGGCCCACAGAGACCCAGTACTTC. Translated, it gives CASSQARGPTETQYF.

This sequence joins TRBV7-9 and TRBJ1-2; TRBD1 might be the D (5 bases). The CDR3 totals 13 residues. Germline V gene sequence: CDR1 SEHNR, CDR2 FQNEAQ (reference sequence). Trimming cost V 5 bases and J 1 base, with 8 bases left between them. CDR3: CASSQGLNYGYTF. CDR3 in DNA: TGTGCCAGCAGCCAGGGACTTAACTATGGCTACACCTTC.

The rearrangement joins TRBV3-1 (or the pseudogene TRBV3-2) to TRBJ2-5, with TRBD2 identical over 15 bases. The CDR3 is 14 amino acids. Germline V gene lookup returns CDR1 LGHDT and CDR2 YNNKEL (reference sequence). The junction had 8 bases not matched to a gene; V was cut back by 5 bases and J by 13 bases. CDR3: CASSNLGLAGGVYF. Here the CDR3 DNA reads TGTGCCAGCAGCAACCTGGGACTAGCGGGGGGTGTGTACTTC.

This clone appeared once. The J gene is TRBJ1-1, the V gene TRBV6-1; D unresolved. V was pared by 1 base and J by 0 bases, with 3 bases between. From germline, CDR1 is MNHNS and CDR2 SASEGT. CDR3 length: 13 amino acids. The CDR3 coding sequence is TGTGCCAGCAGTGAAGTAGTGAACACTGAAGCTTTCTTT. Protein: CASSEVVNTEAFF.